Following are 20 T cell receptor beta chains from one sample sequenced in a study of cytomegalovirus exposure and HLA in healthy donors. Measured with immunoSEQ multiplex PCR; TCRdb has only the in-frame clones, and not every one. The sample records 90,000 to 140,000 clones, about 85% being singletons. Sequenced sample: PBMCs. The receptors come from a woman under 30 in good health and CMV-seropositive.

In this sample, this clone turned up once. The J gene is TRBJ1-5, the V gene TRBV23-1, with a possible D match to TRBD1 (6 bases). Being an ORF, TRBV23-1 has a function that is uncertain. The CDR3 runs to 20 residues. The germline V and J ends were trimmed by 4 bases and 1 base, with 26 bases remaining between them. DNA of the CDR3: TGCGCCAGCAGTCCCGTTTGGCCCCAGGACAGTCAGCGGAGCAATCAGCCCCAGCATTTT. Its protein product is CASSPVWPQDSQRSNQPQHF.

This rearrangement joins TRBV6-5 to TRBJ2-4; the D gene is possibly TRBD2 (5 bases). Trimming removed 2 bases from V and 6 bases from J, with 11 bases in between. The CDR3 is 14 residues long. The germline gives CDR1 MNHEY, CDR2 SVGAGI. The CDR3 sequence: CASSYRGWGNIQYF. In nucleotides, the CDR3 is TGTGCCAGCAGTTACCGGGGATGGGGAAACATTCAGTACTTC.

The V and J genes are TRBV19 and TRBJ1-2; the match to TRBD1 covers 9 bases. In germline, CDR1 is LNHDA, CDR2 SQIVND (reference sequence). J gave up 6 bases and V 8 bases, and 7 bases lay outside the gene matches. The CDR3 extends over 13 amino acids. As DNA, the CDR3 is TGTGCCAGTTCCCGGGACAGGGCTGATGGCTACACCTTC. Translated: CASSRDRADGYTF.

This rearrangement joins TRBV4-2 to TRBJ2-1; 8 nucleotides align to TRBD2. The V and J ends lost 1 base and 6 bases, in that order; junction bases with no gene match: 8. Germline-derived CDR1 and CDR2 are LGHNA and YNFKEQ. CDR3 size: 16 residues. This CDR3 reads CASSQGPAGVVNEQFF. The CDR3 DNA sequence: TGTGCCAGCAGCCAAGGGCCAGCGGGAGTCGTCAATGAGCAGTTCTTC.

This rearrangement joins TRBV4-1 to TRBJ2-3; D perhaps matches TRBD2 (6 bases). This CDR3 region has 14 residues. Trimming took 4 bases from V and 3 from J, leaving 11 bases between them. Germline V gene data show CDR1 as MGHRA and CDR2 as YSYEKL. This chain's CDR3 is CASSLGRSTDTQYF. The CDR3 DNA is TGCGCCAGCAGCCTCGGGAGATCGACAGATACGCAGTATTTT.

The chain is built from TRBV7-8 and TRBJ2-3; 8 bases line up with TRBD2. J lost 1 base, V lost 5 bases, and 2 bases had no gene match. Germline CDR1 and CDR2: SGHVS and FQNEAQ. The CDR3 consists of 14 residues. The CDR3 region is CASSTTSGTDTQYF. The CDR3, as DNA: TGTGCCAGCAGCACGACTAGCGGCACAGATACGCAGTATTTT.

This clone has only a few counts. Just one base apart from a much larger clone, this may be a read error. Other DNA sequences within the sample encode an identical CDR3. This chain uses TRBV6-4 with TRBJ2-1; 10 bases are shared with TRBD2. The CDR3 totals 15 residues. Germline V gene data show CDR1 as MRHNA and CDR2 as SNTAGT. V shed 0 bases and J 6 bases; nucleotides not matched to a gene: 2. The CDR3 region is CASSDSSGGANEQFF. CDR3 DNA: TGTGCCAGCAGTGACTCGAGCGGGGGGGCCAATGAGCAGTTCTTC.

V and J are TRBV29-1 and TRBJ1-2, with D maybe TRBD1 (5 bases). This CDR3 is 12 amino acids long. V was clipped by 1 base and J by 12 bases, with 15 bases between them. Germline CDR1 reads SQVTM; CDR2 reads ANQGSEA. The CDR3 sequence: CSVEAGRITNTF. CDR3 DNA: TGCAGCGTTGAAGCAGGGAGGATAACTAACACCTTC.

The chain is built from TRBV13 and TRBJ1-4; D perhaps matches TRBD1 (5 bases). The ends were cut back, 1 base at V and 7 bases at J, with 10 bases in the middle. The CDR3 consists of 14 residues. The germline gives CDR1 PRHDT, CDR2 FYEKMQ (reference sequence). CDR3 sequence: CASSLAGSVEKLFF. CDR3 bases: TGTGCCAGCAGCTTAGCAGGGTCCGTTGAAAAACTGTTTTTT.

The CDR3 region has the DNA TGTGCCAGCAGCCCATCCCTCGGAGGGGGGGGCAATGAGCAGTTCTTC. Protein: CASSPSLGGGGNEQFF. This chain connects TRBV14 to TRBJ2-1; D perhaps matches TRBD2 (7 bases). V gave up 4 bases and J gave up 6 bases, with 19 bases separating them. Germline CDR1 reads SGHDN; CDR2 reads FVKESK. The CDR3 totals 16 residues.

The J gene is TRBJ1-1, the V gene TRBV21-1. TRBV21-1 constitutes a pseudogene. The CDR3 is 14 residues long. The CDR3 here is CASTRTGENTEAFF. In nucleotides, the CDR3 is TGTGCCAGCACGCGCACCGGGGAAAACACTGAAGCTTTCTTT.

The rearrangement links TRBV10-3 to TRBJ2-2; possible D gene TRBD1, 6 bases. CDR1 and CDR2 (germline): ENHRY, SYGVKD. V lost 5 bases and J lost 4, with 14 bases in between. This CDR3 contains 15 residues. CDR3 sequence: CAISKDSSGTGELFF. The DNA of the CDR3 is TGTGCCATCAGTAAGGACAGTTCGGGCACCGGGGAGCTGTTTTTT.

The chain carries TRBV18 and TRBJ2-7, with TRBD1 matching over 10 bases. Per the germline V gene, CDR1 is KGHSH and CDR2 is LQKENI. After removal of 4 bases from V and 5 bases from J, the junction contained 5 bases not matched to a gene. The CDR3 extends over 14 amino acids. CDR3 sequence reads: CASSRRDRGDEQYF. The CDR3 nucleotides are TGTGCCAGCTCACGCCGGGACAGGGGCGACGAGCAGTACTTC.

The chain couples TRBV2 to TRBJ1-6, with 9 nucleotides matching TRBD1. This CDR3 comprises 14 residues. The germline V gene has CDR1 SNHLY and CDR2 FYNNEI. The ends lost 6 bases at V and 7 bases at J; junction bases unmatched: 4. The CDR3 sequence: CASRGTGRNSPLHF. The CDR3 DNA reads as TGTGCCAGCAGAGGGACAGGGCGAAATTCACCCCTCCACTTT.

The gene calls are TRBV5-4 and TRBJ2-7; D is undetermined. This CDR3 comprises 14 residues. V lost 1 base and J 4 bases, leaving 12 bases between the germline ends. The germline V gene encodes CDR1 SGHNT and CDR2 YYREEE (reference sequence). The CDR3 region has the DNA TGTGCCAGCAGCTTGCAAACAGACCGTTACGAGCAGTACTTC. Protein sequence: CASSLQTDRYEQYF.

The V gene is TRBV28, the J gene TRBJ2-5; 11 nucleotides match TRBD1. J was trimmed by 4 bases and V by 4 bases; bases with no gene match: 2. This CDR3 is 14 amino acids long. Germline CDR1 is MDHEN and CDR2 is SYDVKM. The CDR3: CASSSGTGGETQYF. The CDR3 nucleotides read TGTGCCAGCAGTTCGGGGACAGGGGGAGAGACCCAGTACTTC. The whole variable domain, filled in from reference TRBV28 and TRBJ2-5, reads DVKVTQSSRYLVKRTGEKVFLECVQDMDHENMFWYRQDPGLGLRLIYFSYDVKMKEKGDIPEGYSVSREKKERFSLILESASTNQTSMYLCASSSGTGGETQYFGPGTRLLVL.

The CDR3 here is CAAQGPQDNEQFF. The CDR3, as DNA: TGTGCCGCACAGGGACCTCAGGACAATGAGCAGTTCTTC. The chain recombines TRBV2 with TRBJ2-1; possibly TRBD1 for D (6 bases). V was trimmed by 11 bases and J by 5 bases, leaving 16 bases between them. The CDR3 length is 13 residues. Germline-derived CDR1 and CDR2 are SNHLY and FYNNEI.

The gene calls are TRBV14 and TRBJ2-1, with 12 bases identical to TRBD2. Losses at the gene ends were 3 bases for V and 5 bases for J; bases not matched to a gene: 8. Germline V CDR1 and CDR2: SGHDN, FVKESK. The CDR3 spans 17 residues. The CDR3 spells CASSHTLRLAGDNEQFF. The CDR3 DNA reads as TGTGCCAGCAGCCACACCCTAAGACTAGCGGGAGACAATGAGCAGTTCTTC.

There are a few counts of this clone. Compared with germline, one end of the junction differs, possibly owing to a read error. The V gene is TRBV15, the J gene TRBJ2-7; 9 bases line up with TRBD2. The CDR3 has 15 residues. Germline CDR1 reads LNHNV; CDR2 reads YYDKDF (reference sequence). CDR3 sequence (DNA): TGTGCCACCAGCGGAGACGGCGGGAGGGCTTACGAGCAGTACTTC. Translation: CATSGDGGRAYEQYF.

The chain's CDR3 is CASRPRAGTGELFF. CDR3 coding DNA: TGTGCCAGCAGACCCCGAGCGGGAACCGGGGAGCTGTTTTTT. The chain links TRBV7-8 to TRBJ2-2; 7 bases are a match to TRBD2. The CDR3 extends over 14 amino acids. The germline CDR1 and CDR2 sequences are SGHVS and FQNEAQ. V gave up 6 bases and J gave up 5 bases; unmatched junction bases: 6.